Given below is one T cell receptor (beta chain) in context. This sample stems from a study of technical replicates of blood from a few donors. The CDR3 extends over 18 amino acids. The junction had 12 bases not matched to a gene; V was cut back by 4 bases and J by 2 bases. TCRdb keeps only in-frame clones here, not all; method: immunoSEQ multiplex PCR. This table has approximately 79,000 clones, around 90% appearing once. The chain employs TRBV23-1 and TRBJ2-2; 8 bases agree with TRBD2. TRBV23-1 falls under the ORF class, with uncertain function. The specimen sequenced was T cells isolated from PBMCs. The receptor was isolated from a human donor in good health. CDR3 bases: TGCGCCAGCAGTCCCAAAGGGGTAGCGGGACCCAACACCGGGGAGCTGTTTTTT. Amino acid sequence: CASSPKGVAGPNTGELFF.